These 25 T cell receptor beta chains originate from one sample sequenced in a study of OX40 agonist ivuxolimab in advanced cancers. TCRdb's copy holds only in-frame clones and misses some; the assay was immunoSEQ multiplex PCR. This repertoire shows roughly 80,000 clones, around 83% found once; its top ten account for roughly 2.2%. The sequenced sample was CD4+ or CD8+ T cells sorted from blood, obtained in a trial of the OX40 agonist ivuxolimab. These TCRs come from an adult with an advanced solid tumor such as melanoma, head and neck, liver or kidney cancer.

The chain recombines TRBV2 with TRBJ2-5, with no clear D. V was shortened by 7 bases and J by 2 bases, with 14 bases between the two germline ends. There are 14 residues in the CDR3. CDR1 is SNHLY and CDR2 is FYNNEI in the germline V gene. Here the CDR3 reads CASIPLGVQETQYF. In nucleotides, the CDR3 is TGTGCCAGCATTCCGCTAGGCGTTCAAGAGACCCAGTACTTC.

The V call is TRBV2, the J call TRBJ1-4; tentative D call: TRBD1 (5 bases). V shed 7 bases and J shed 6 bases, with 15 bases lying between them. Germline CDR1 is SNHLY and CDR2 is FYNNEI. The CDR3 covers 14 residues. The CDR3 DNA is TGTGCCAGCAAGTCGGCAGGGAATGATGAAAAACTGTTTTTT. Protein sequence: CASKSAGNDEKLFF.

This chain links TRBV2 with TRBJ2-5; D is unresolved. There are 11 residues in the CDR3. Germline CDR1 SNHLY, CDR2 FYNNEI. The ends were cut back, 7 bases at V and 4 bases at J, with 7 bases in the middle. The CDR3 loop is CASTVIETQYF. The CDR3 DNA is TGTGCCAGCACAGTTATAGAGACCCAGTACTTC.

V usage is TRBV9 and J usage is TRBJ1-4; a possible D gene is TRBD1 (5 bases). This CDR3 contains 15 residues. CDR1 is SGDLS, CDR2 YYNGEE, per germline. V was shortened by 1 base and J by 5 bases, with 12 bases between the two germline ends. The CDR3 DNA follows: TGTGCCAGCAGCGTAATGGGACTCAGCAATGAAAAACTGTTTTTT. Its translation: CASSVMGLSNEKLFF.

Here the CDR3 DNA reads TGTGCCAGCTCACCGGTTCCAGGGGGCGCCTATGGCTACACCTTC. It is translated as CASSPVPGGAYGYTF. The chain has TRBV18 and TRBJ1-2, with 8 nucleotides matching TRBD1. V trimming: 3 bases; J trimming: 4 bases; junction bases outside the gene matches: 7. Germline V lookup: CDR1 KGHSH, CDR2 LQKENI. The length of the CDR3 is 15 residues. The full variable domain, rest sourced from reference TRBV18 and TRBJ1-2, is NAGVMQNPRHLVRRRGQEARLRCSPMKGHSHVYWYRQLPEEGLKFMVYLQKENIIDESGMPKERFSAEFPKEGPSILRIQQVVRGDSAAYFCASSPVPGGAYGYTFGSGTRLTVV.

The chain combines TRBV4-2 with TRBJ2-5; D unclear. This CDR3 region has 13 residues. Trimming stripped 0 bases from V and 2 bases from J, with 4 bases between. CDR1 LGHNA and CDR2 YNFKEQ come from the germline V gene. The CDR3: CASSQEAQETQYF. The CDR3 nucleotides read TGTGCCAGCAGCCAAGAGGCACAAGAGACCCAGTACTTC.

The genes are TRBV2 and TRBJ1-5; the D is unclear. Germline CDR1 is SNHLY and CDR2 is FYNNEI. The CDR3 runs 12 residues. Trimming left V 5 bases short and J 3 bases short, with 5 bases between. This chain's CDR3 is CASSFPNQPQHF. The DNA for the CDR3 is TGTGCCAGCAGTTTCCCCAATCAGCCCCAGCATTTT.

This clone was observed a single time. CDR3 residues: CASSQGRGNYGYTF. The CDR3 DNA sequence: TGTGCCAGCTCACAGGGCAGGGGAAACTATGGCTACACCTTC. The chain employs TRBV18 and TRBJ1-2, with D maybe TRBD1 (6 bases). Per germline, CDR1 KGHSH and CDR2 LQKENI. The CDR3 contains 14 residues. Trimming removed 4 bases at V and 2 bases at J, with 11 bases between.

This chain joins TRBV10-3 and TRBJ1-4, with D maybe TRBD1 (6 bases). V dropped 8 bases and J dropped 5 bases, with 9 bases sitting between them. The CDR3 totals 12 residues. The germline V gene encodes CDR1 ENHRY and CDR2 SYGVKD. The CDR3 DNA reads TGTGCCATCGGGACACCCAATGAAAAACTGTTTTTT. Translated, it gives CAIGTPNEKLFF.

This chain joins TRBV28 and TRBJ1-6; the D is unclear. The V gene lost 2 bases and the J gene lost 6 bases, with 5 bases spanning the gap. Germline V gives CDR1 MDHEN, CDR2 SYDVKM. The CDR3 length is 13 residues. CDR3 nucleotides: TGTGCCAGCAGTTTAGTTTCTAATTCACCCCTCCACTTT. This gives the protein CASSLVSNSPLHF. Full variable domain (outside the CDR3, taken from reference TRBV28 and TRBJ1-6): DVKVTQSSRYLVKRTGEKVFLECVQDMDHENMFWYRQDPGLGLRLIYFSYDVKMKEKGDIPEGYSVSREKKERFSLILESASTNQTSMYLCASSLVSNSPLHFGNGTRLTVT.

This chain uses TRBV27 with TRBJ2-4, with 9 nucleotides matching TRBD1. CDR3 length: 15 residues. Germline lookup yields CDR1 MNHEY and CDR2 SMNVEV (reference sequence). V trimming: 6 bases; J trimming: 5 bases; junction bases outside the gene matches: 8. This CDR3 reads CASRGQGLGENIQYF. The CDR3 nucleotides are TGTGCCAGCAGGGGACAGGGCTTGGGAGAAAACATTCAGTACTTC.

V is TRBV4-2 and J is TRBJ2-3; TRBD2 agrees at 7 bases. This CDR3 comprises 19 residues. V shed 5 bases and J 2 bases; nucleotides not matched to a gene: 19. In germline, CDR1 is LGHNA, CDR2 YNFKEQ. This chain's CDR3 is CASSLKRGVSLYPTDTQYF. The CDR3 coding sequence is TGTGCCAGCAGCTTGAAACGGGGGGTATCCTTATACCCCACAGATACGCAGTATTTT.

This clone was observed a handful of times. The chain employs TRBV2 and TRBJ1-5; possible D gene TRBD1, 6 bases. The CDR3 totals 15 residues. Looked up from germline, CDR1 is SNHLY and CDR2 is FYNNEI. Trimming took off 6 bases at V and 1 base at J, with 13 bases between the two ends. The CDR3 loop is CASRGETGSNQPQHF. CDR3 nucleotides: TGTGCCAGCAGGGGAGAGACAGGAAGCAATCAGCCCCAGCATTTT.

A note on this clone: One junction end does not reproduce the germline sequence, and a read error may be involved. The chain is built from TRBV7-9 and TRBJ2-7; D is uncertain. Germline CDR1 reads SEHNR; CDR2 reads FQNEAQ (reference sequence). The CDR3 is 14 amino acids. CDR3 DNA sequence: TGTGCCAGCAGCTCCGCAGCGATAGCCTACGGGCAGTACTTC. It translates to CASSSAAIAYGQYF.

The sample holds one count of this clone. V is TRBV19 and J is TRBJ2-1, with TRBD2 matching 9 bases. The CDR3 consists of 16 residues. V shed 4 bases and J 5 bases; nucleotides not matched to a gene: 9. CDR1 is LNHDA, CDR2 SQIVND, per germline (reference sequence). CDR3 DNA sequence: TGTGCCAGTAGTAGGTTGAGCGGGAGGACCCACAATGAGCAGTTCTTC. Its protein product is CASSRLSGRTHNEQFF.

The chain combines TRBV5-6 with TRBJ2-3; D might be TRBD1 or TRBD2, each matching 5 bases. Trimming cost V 2 bases and J 11 bases, with 12 bases left between them. The CDR3 contains 12 residues. The V gene's germline CDR1 is SGHDT and CDR2 YYEEEE. CDR3 DNA: TGTGCCAGCAGCTTCCGGGACCCGCGGCAGTATTTT. Protein sequence: CASSFRDPRQYF.

The rearrangement joins TRBV5-1 to TRBJ1-1; D is undetermined. CDR1 SGHRS and CDR2 YFSETQ come from the germline V gene. There are 14 residues in the CDR3. V lost 1 base and J 2 bases, leaving 9 bases between the germline ends. CDR3 sequence (DNA): TGCGCCAGCAGCTTGAACAGATTTAACACTGAAGCTTTCTTT. Amino acid sequence: CASSLNRFNTEAFF. Based on the CDR3 plus reference TRBV5-1 and TRBJ1-1, the full variable domain is KAGVTQTPRYLIKTRGQQVTLSCSPISGHRSVSWYQQTPGQGLQFLFEYFSETQRNKGNFPGRFSGRQFSNSRSEMNVSTLELGDSALYLCASSLNRFNTEAFFGQGTRLTVV.

The chain carries TRBV7-2 and TRBJ2-5; no definite D call. Trimming took off 0 bases at V and 2 bases at J, with 10 bases between the two ends. CDR1 is SGHTA and CDR2 is FQGNSA in the germline V gene. CDR3 length: 15 residues. The CDR3, as DNA: TGTGCCAGCAGCTTAGCGACACTCCATCAAGAGACCCAGTACTTC. Translating gives CASSLATLHQETQYF.

This chain links TRBV21-1 with TRBJ2-7. TRBV21-1 is flagged as a pseudogene. This CDR3 contains 15 residues. In nucleotides, the CDR3 is TGTGCCAGCAGCAAAGGGCCCAGTACTTTCTACGAGCAGTACTTC. Amino acids: CASSKGPSTFYEQYF.

This clone was detected only a few times. The V and J genes are TRBV19 and TRBJ1-1; tentative D call: TRBD1 (6 bases). V lost 3 bases and J lost 1, with 15 bases in between. Germline assignment: CDR1 LNHDA and CDR2 SQIVND (reference sequence). The CDR3 runs 16 residues. CDR3 in amino acids: CASSIRLWGPNTEAFF. DNA of the CDR3: TGTGCCAGTAGTATCAGGTTATGGGGGCCGAACACTGAAGCTTTCTTT.

The rearrangement joins TRBV11-3 to TRBJ2-1; either TRBD1 or TRBD2 may supply D (5 bases each). Trimming took off 5 bases at V and 2 bases at J, with 13 bases between the two ends. CDR3 length equals 15 residues. Germline CDR1 reads SGHNT; CDR2 reads YENEEA. CDR3: CASSIRDHPYNEQFF. Here the CDR3 DNA reads TGTGCCAGCAGCATCCGGGACCACCCCTACAATGAGCAGTTCTTC.

This clone was seen only a few times. V usage is TRBV28 and J usage is TRBJ1-4, with 7 bases that match TRBD1. The CDR3 totals 17 residues. The V gene end was trimmed by 3 bases and the J gene end by 6 bases; junction bases not matched to a gene: 13. In germline, CDR1 is MDHEN, CDR2 SYDVKM. Written as DNA, the CDR3 is TGTGCCAGCAGTTTTGGCGTCGTCTCAGGGGGGGATGAAAAACTGTTTTTT. It encodes CASSFGVVSGGDEKLFF. Combining the CDR3 with reference TRBV28 and TRBJ1-4 gives the whole variable domain DVKVTQSSRYLVKRTGEKVFLECVQDMDHENMFWYRQDPGLGLRLIYFSYDVKMKEKGDIPEGYSVSREKKERFSLILESASTNQTSMYLCASSFGVVSGGDEKLFFGSGTQLSVL.

This sequence joins TRBV6-6 and TRBJ2-7; TRBD1 matches at 8 bases. Germline values: CDR1 MNHNY, CDR2 SVGAGI (reference sequence). The V and J ends lost 4 bases and 7 bases, in that order; junction bases with no gene match: 9. The CDR3 has 14 residues. The DNA of the CDR3 is TGTGCCAGCAGTTGGGGACAGGCCTTTTTGGAGCAGTACTTC. Residues: CASSWGQAFLEQYF.

J is TRBJ2-2 and V is TRBV28; D not resolved. This CDR3 contains 13 residues. The germline V gene encodes CDR1 MDHEN and CDR2 SYDVKM. Trimming left V 9 bases short and J 2 bases short, with 10 bases between. The CDR3 protein is CASPQSNTGELFF. CDR3 coding DNA: TGTGCCAGTCCCCAGAGTAACACCGGGGAGCTGTTTTTT.

The count of this clone is one. The chain employs TRBV6-1 and TRBJ2-3, with D perhaps TRBD1 or TRBD2 (5 bases each). This CDR3 has 17 amino acids. CDR1 and CDR2 (germline): MNHNS, SASEGT. Between the trimmed V and J ends, which lost 3 bases and 5 bases, there was a span of 21 bases. The CDR3 loop is CASSETGLLGSRDTQYF. In DNA, the CDR3 is TGTGCCAGCAGTGAGACGGGGCTTTTGGGGAGTAGAGATACGCAGTATTTT.